This T cell receptor (beta chain) was sequenced in a study of blood T cell repertoires in COVID-19. The protocol was immunoSEQ multiplex PCR, while the TCRdb copy is restricted to in-frame clones and leaves out a portion. The repertoire includes 110,000 to 150,000 clones, more than 75% of them detected once, and 6% sits in the top ten. The TCR originated in a woman aged 50 to 65 who had recovered from COVID-19. Sequenced: PBMCs or T cells enriched from blood (not recorded which).

CDR3 loop: CASSHLAIASYEQYF. The CDR3 coding sequence is TGTGCCAGCAGTCATCTAGCGATCGCGTCCTACGAGCAGTACTTC. The gene calls are TRBV7-9 and TRBJ2-7, with D maybe TRBD2 (6 bases). V was cut by 6 bases and J by 1 base, with 16 bases left in between. Germline lookup yields CDR1 SEHNR and CDR2 FQNEAQ (reference sequence). This CDR3 is 15 amino acids long.